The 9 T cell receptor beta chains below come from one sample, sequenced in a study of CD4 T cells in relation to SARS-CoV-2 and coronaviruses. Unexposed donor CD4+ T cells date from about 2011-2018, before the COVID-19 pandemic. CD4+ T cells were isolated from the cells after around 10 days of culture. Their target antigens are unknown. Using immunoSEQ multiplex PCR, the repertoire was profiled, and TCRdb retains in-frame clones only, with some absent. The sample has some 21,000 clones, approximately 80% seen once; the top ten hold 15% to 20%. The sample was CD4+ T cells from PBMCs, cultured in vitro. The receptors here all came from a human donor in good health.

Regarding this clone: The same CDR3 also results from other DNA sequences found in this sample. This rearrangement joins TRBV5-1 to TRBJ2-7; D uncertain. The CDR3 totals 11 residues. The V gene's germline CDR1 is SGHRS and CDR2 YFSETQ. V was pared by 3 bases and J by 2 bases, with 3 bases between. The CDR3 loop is CASSSTYEQYF. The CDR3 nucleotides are TGCGCCAGCAGCTCCACCTACGAGCAGTACTTC.

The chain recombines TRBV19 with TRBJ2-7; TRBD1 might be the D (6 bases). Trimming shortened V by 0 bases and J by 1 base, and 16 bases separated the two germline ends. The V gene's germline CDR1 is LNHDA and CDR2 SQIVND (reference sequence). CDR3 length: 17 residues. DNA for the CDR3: TGTGCCAGTAGTATAGATGGTGCAGGGGCTGGTTCCTACGAGCAGTACTTC. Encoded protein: CASSIDGAGAGSYEQYF.

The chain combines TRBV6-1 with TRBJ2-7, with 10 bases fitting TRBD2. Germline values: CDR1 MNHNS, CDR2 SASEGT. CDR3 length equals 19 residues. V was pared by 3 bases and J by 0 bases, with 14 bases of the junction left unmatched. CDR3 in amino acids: CASSERGLEASGSSYEQYF. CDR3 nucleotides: TGTGCCAGCAGTGAGAGGGGGTTGGAAGCTAGCGGGAGCTCCTACGAGCAGTACTTC.

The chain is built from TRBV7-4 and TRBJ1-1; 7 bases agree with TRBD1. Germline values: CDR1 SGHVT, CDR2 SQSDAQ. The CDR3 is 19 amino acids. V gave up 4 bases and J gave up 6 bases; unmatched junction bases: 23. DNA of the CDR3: TGTGCCAGCAGCTGGTGGACAGGTTTTTGGTCCCTCCGCGCATCTGAAGCTTTCTTT. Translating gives CASSWWTGFWSLRASEAFF.

The CDR3: CAWAAREKLFF. The CDR3 bases are TGTGCCTGGGCGGCGCGGGAAAAACTGTTTTTT. This rearrangement joins TRBV30 to TRBJ1-4, with D hard to call. Trimming took 5 bases from V and 8 from J, leaving 9 bases between them. Germline V gene sequence: CDR1 GTSNPN, CDR2 SVGIG (reference sequence). The CDR3 runs 11 residues.

CDR3 sequence: CASTRTGLTEAFF. CDR3 DNA: TGTGCCAGCACTAGGACAGGACTGACTGAAGCTTTCTTT. The rearrangement links TRBV6-5 to TRBJ1-1, with TRBD1 matching over 7 bases. Germline CDR1 reads MNHEY; CDR2 reads SVGAGI. The V segment lost 7 bases and the J segment 5 bases; nucleotides outside the gene matches: 7. The CDR3 runs to 13 residues.

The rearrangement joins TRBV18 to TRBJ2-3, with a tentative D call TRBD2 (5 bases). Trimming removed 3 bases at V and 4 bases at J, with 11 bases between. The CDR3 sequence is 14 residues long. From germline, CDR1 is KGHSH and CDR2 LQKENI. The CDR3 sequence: CASSPRWEPDTQYF. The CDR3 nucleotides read TGTGCCAGCTCACCGCGGTGGGAGCCAGATACGCAGTATTTT.

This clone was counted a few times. Here the CDR3 reads CASSIRDYEQYF. The CDR3 DNA sequence: TGTGCCAGCAGCATCCGGGACTACGAGCAGTACTTC. This chain links TRBV3-1 (or the pseudogene TRBV3-2) with TRBJ2-7, with D tentatively TRBD2 (5 bases). V gave up 5 bases and J gave up 3 bases, with 8 bases separating them. The germline V gene has CDR1 LGHDT and CDR2 YNNKEL (reference sequence). The CDR3 contains 12 residues.

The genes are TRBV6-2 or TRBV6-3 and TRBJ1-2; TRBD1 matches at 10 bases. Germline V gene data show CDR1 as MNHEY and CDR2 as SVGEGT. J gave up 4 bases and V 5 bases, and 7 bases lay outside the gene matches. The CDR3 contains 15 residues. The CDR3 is CASSPWDRGFYGYTF. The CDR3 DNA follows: TGTGCCAGCAGTCCCTGGGACAGGGGATTCTATGGCTACACCTTC.